This T cell receptor beta chain stems from a study of T cells in Graves' hyperthyroidism and ophthalmopathy. Graves' hyperthyroidism is called stable when ophthalmopathy does not progress within 18 months. The study left out patients who had uncontrolled infection, other autoimmune disease, pregnancy or lactation. Each 10 ml fresh peripheral blood draw supplied the PBMCs. Study-wide findings and caveats: Ophthalmopathy was separated from stable hyperthyroidism by a 13 V-J model.

There were TCR beta CDR3 regions amplified from RNA transcripts. A first-round RT-PCR of the TCR CDR3 used the HTBI primer set. A single record per CDR3 protein comes from TCRdb applying MiXCR to the multiplex PCR reads. The sample consists of around 300,000 distinct CDR3 sequences, roughly 15% of them appearing once. This clonotype was detected many times. Antigen unknown. This CDR3 has 12 amino acids. With 4 bases removed from V and 6 bases from J, the gap between germline ends came to 7 bases. CDR1 and CDR2 from the germline V gene are PRHDT and FYEKMQ (reference sequence). V and J are TRBV13 and TRBJ2-1, with D uncertain. The source of this sequence is a woman aged 40-49 years with Graves' hyperthyroidism. The sequencing sample was made of blood. CDR3 in DNA: TGTGCCAGCAGCTCCGAGAGCAATGAGCAGTTCTTC. This codes for CASSSESNEQFF.